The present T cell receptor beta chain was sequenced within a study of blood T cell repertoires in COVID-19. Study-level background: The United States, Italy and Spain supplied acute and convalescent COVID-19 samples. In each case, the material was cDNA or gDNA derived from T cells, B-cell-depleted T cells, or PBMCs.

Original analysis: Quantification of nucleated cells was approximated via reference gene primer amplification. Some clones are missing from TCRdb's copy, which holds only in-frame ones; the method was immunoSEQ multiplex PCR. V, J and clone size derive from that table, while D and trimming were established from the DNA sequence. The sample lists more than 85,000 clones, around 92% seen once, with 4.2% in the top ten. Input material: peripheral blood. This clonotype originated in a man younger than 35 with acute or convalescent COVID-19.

The CDR3 sequence: CASSVIIGGAGYGYTF. In DNA form, the CDR3 reads TGTGCCAGCAGCGTAATTATAGGGGGCGCCGGCTATGGCTACACCTTC. The chain uses TRBV9 and TRBJ1-2; 7 nucleotides match TRBD1. The trim removed 1 base at V and 4 bases at J, leaving 10 bases unmatched. CDR3 length: 16 residues. Germline CDR1 reads SGDLS; CDR2 reads YYNGEE.